Listed below are T cell receptor beta chains from one sample, sequenced in a study of healthy donors' naive CD4 and CD8 T cells. TCRdb processed the reads anew with MiXCR; each CDR3 protein has one entry. The sample comprises about 200,000 distinct CDR3 sequences, about 76% of which are singletons, and about 2.3% rests with the top ten. The sample was naive CD4+ and CD8+ T cells sorted from blood, pooled from several donors. These receptors all come from a pool of human donors in good health; the sample pools cells from several healthy donors. CDR3s include the opening cysteine and the closing phenylalanine or tryptophan. The D gene is left open where the match is weak. The size entry is marked missing in some rows and otherwise reads once, few, many or a size class.

>NA|TRBJ2-1|NA|TRBV6-5
CASSSRLDLNEQFF
TGTGCCAGCAGTTCGAGACTGGACCTCAATGAGCAGTTCTTC
>TRBD2|TRBJ2-3|NA|TRBV19
CASSIVSSREGPDTQYF
TGTGCCAGTAGTATAGTATCGTCGCGGGAGGGACCCGATACGCAGTATTTT
>TRBD2|TRBJ2-3|NA|TRBV19
CASSIDSGLAGVSDTQYF
TGTGCCAGTAGTATAGACTCGGGACTAGCGGGAGTCTCAGATACGCAGTATTTT
>NA|TRBJ1-1|NA|TRBV12-3/TRBV12-4
CASGPGTEAFF
TGTGCCAGCGGCCCCGGGACCGAAGCTTTCTTT
>NA|TRBJ1-6|few|TRBV6-5
CASIPTGPLSYNSPLHF
TGTGCCAGCATCCCGACAGGTCCACTCTCCTATAATTCACCCCTCCACTTT
>NA|TRBJ2-3|NA|TRBV6-1
CASSEGTFGDTQYF
TGTGCCAGCAGTGAAGGGACATTCGGAGATACGCAGTATTTT
>NA|TRBJ2-5|NA|TRBV7-8
CASSLVPSPGETQYF
TGTGCCAGCAGCTTAGTCCCTAGTCCGGGGGAGACCCAGTACTTC
>NA|TRBJ1-1|NA|TRBV10-3
CAISESIDREAFF
TGTGCCATCAGTGAGTCGATCGACCGAGAAGCTTTCTTT
>NA|TRBJ2-3|NA|TRBV23-1
CASSQGLGVYRTDTQYF
TGCGCCAGCAGTCAAGGGTTGGGGGTTTATCGCACAGATACGCAGTATTTT
>TRBD1|TRBJ2-5|NA|TRBV29-1
CSVDDRGTETQYF
TGCAGCGTTGACGACAGGGGGACGGAGACCCAGTACTTC
>TRBD1|TRBJ2-3|NA|TRBV5-5
CASTSGGMSDTQYF
TGTGCCAGCACGTCAGGGGGAATGTCAGATACGCAGTATTTT
>TRBD1|TRBJ1-1|medium-sized|TRBV4-3
CASSLDRGSAEAFF
TGCGCCAGCAGCCTGGACAGGGGGTCGGCTGAAGCTTTCTTT
>TRBD1|TRBJ2-1|few|TRBV29-1
CSVRDRLNNEQFF
TGCAGCGTTAGGGACAGGTTAAACAATGAGCAGTTCTTC
>TRBD2|TRBJ2-1|few|TRBV19
CASSIQAGTSSEDNEQFF
TGTGCCAGTAGTATCCAAGCGGGGACCTCCTCGGAGGACAATGAGCAGTTCTTC
>NA|TRBJ2-6|NA|TRBV20-1
CSAGSGANVLTF
TGCAGTGCTGGCTCTGGGGCCAACGTCCTGACTTTC
>TRBD1|TRBJ2-7|few|TRBV27
CASSLSGTGPVEQYF
TGTGCCAGCAGTTTATCTGGGACAGGGCCTGTAGAGCAGTACTTC
>NA|TRBJ2-7|NA|TRBV29-1
CSAKVSPGEQYF
TGCAGCGCAAAGGTGTCCCCAGGCGAGCAGTACTTC
>TRBD1|TRBJ2-7|NA|TRBV7-9
CASSPSWDRVAQYF
TGTGCCAGCAGCCCCAGCTGGGACAGGGTCGCGCAGTACTTC
>NA|TRBJ2-1|NA|TRBV27
CASMGLGIEQFF
TGTGCCAGCATGGGTTTGGGAATTGAGCAGTTCTTC
>NA|TRBJ2-3|NA|TRBV27
CASSPRDSGIDTQYF
TGTGCCAGCAGTCCTCGGGACTCGGGTATAGATACGCAGTATTTT
>NA|TRBJ2-5|NA|TRBV5-6
CASSLELLSETQYF
TGTGCCAGCAGCTTGGAGTTGCTGAGCGAGACCCAGTACTTC
>NA|TRBJ1-1|NA|TRBV29-1
CSAVDGTEAFF
TGCAGCGCTGTTGACGGCACTGAAGCTTTCTTT
>NA|TRBJ2-1|NA|TRBV11-2
CASSSPANPPGNEQFF
TGTGCCAGCAGCTCACCAGCCAATCCACCGGGCAATGAGCAGTTCTTC
>NA|TRBJ1-1|NA|TRBV27
CASSLYQGRTEAFF
TGTGCCAGCAGTTTATATCAGGGTAGGACTGAAGCTTTCTTT
>NA|TRBJ1-3|NA|TRBV6-6
CASSVAGNSGNTIYF
TGTGCCAGCAGTGTTGCAGGGAACTCTGGAAACACCATATATTTT
>NA|TRBJ1-3|NA|TRBV6-5
CASSLLSPGNTIYF
TGTGCCAGCAGCCTACTAAGCCCCGGAAACACCATATATTTT
>TRBD2|TRBJ2-3|NA|TRBV29-1
CSVDGLAGPPDSTDTQYF
TGCAGCGTTGACGGGCTAGCGGGCCCTCCTGATAGCACAGATACGCAGTATTTT
>NA|TRBJ2-1|NA|TRBV18
CASSPPSYNEQFF
TGTGCCAGCTCACCACCTAGCTACAATGAGCAGTTCTTC
>TRBD1|TRBJ2-1|NA|TRBV29-1
CSVEDPGQAVGNEQFF
TGCAGCGTTGAAGATCCGGGACAGGCTGTTGGGAATGAGCAGTTCTTC